Described below is a single T cell receptor beta chain sequence and its context. Its recognized antigen is unknown. Nothing much larger sits one base from this clone, and base qualities are not available. RNA was extracted with the RNeasy kit and roughly 0.5 to 1 ug was reverse transcribed using random hexamers. The immunoSEQ multiplex PCR assay, covering 54 Vbeta and 13 Jbeta segments, was used to amplify TCR beta CDR3 regions. To correct PCR amplification bias, a synthetic template baseline was used for both primer optimization and computational correction. The published analysis was carried out like this. Only productive sequences were kept, with reads annotated to V, D and J genes according to IMGT and analyzed in immunoSEQ Analyzer. To calculate clonality, Shannon entropy was normalized by log2 of the number of productive unique sequences and then subtracted from one. For each patient and control, public and private clones were evaluated among the 100 most prevalent clones. Clones were defined as Susac-specific if absent from the healthy and MS cohorts, from 1052 published viral clones and from other ImmuneACCESS disease sequences. TCRdb itself trimmed the public reads at Q25 with fastp, ran MiXCR and retained productive beta chains. Under each unique CDR3 protein, matching rows form one entry showing the most common genes and DNA. The V and J calls and clone size are TCRdb's, not the authors'. The sample table records more than 110,000 distinct CDR3 sequences; more than 85% of these occur just once. The ten largest account for around 0.15% of the sample.

These data come from a study of CD8 T cells in Susac syndrome (dated by TCRdb to the late 2010s). Concerning the study at large: Of the Susac syndrome patients who were sequenced, roughly 6 had clinically active disease and 8 or 9 were in clinical remission. At blood withdrawal, Susac syndrome patients were either therapy-naive, taking corticosteroids (in some cases with IVIg as well), or taking IVIg alone. The study used repertoire sequencing to test whether antigen drove CD8+ T cell activation and differentiation in Susac syndrome. General findings and caveats noted by the study authors: In the CD4+ T cell repertoire of Susac syndrome patients, clonal expansion was not detected. The number of individuals in the TCR sequencing and HLA analysis was recognized as being relatively small.

High-throughput TCR beta sequencing profiled peripheral blood CD8+ and CD4+ T cells from healthy donors, Susac syndrome patients and multiple sclerosis patients. The Susac syndrome patients fulfilled recently defined diagnostic criteria for either definite or probable disease. Bulk CD8+ and CD4+ T cells were purified by magnetic negative isolation, while CD8+ TEMRA cells were enriched using FACS. Blood was collected in EDTA tubes and processed within 24 hours, with PBMCs isolated through density gradient centrifugation. PBMCs intended for TCR sequencing were cryopreserved in liquid nitrogen and were subsequently thawed in a 37 degrees C water bath. Purity of sorted or isolated CD4+, CD8+ and CD8+ TEMRA cells was at least 90%. From its cysteine to its phenylalanine, the CDR3 spans 13 amino acids. Only the CDR3 region is kept as DNA, spanning 39 bases read in frame from base 1. Per the germline V gene (reference sequence), GTSNPN is the CDR1 and SVGIG is the CDR2. V is shortened by 2 bases, J by 5 bases, and the region joining them spans 10 bases.

The material sequenced was CD4+ T cells from PBMCs. The rearranged segments are TRBV30 and TRBJ1-5; confidence is insufficient to name the D gene. This clonotype was obtained from a human donor with Susac syndrome. The CDR3 here reads CAWSPFMDQPQHF. The bases read TGTGCCTGGAGTCCATTCATGGATCAGCCCCAGCATTTT.